This TCR beta chain appears in the sequencing data of a study of T cell repertoires in cytomegalovirus infection. Study-wide results and limits: HLA-C-restricted CMV-specific TCR beta clonotypes prevailed in the ex vivo response.

This clonotype has a handful of counts. As yet, its antigen is unknown. One entry per CDR3 protein, called by TCRdb with MiXCR from the reads. The table has some 560,000 distinct CDR3 sequences, 40% seen once; the top ten hold 48%. Germline loops: CDR1 SGDLS, CDR2 YYNGEE. V dropped 2 bases and J dropped 1 base, with 9 bases sitting between them. This CDR3 has 14 residues. This TCR was sampled from a human donor in good health (CMV status not recorded). Some clones in this sample may be carry-over from other donors' samples. The V gene is TRBV9, the J gene TRBJ1-1; possible D gene TRBD1, 5 bases. The sample in question was cultured PBMCs, obtained from culture after CMV antigen stimulation. CDR3 residues: CASSVIQGNTEAFF. As DNA, the CDR3 is TGTGCCAGCAGCGTCATCCAGGGGAACACTGAAGCTTTCTTT. The complete variable domain, with remaining parts taken from reference TRBV9 and TRBJ1-1, reads DSGVTQTPKHLITATGQRVTLRCSPRSGDLSVYWYQQSLDQGLQFLIQYYNGEERAKGNILERFSAQQFPDLHSELNLSSLELGDSALYFCASSVIQGNTEAFFGQGTRLTVV.